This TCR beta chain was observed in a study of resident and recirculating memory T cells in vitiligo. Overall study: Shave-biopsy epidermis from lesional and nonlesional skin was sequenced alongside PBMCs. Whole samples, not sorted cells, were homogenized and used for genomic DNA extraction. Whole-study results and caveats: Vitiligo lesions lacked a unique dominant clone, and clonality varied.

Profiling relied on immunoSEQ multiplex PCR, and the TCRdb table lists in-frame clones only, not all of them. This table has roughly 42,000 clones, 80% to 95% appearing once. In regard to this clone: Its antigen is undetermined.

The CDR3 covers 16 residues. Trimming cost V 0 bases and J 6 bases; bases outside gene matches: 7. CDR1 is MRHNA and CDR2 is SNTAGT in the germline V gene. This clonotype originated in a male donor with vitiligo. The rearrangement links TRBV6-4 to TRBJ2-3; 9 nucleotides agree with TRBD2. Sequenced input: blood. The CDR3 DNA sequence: TGTGCCAGCAGTGACTCTGGCGGGGGGGCCCGGGATACGCAGTATTTT. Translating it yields CASSDSGGGARDTQYF.